By sample share, the clone carrying this T cell receptor (beta chain) is medium-sized. Its antigen is not known. All unsorted peripheral T cells were captured because whole blood was used without fractionation. These data are taken from a study of HIV-infected patients and healthy controls. Study-wide points: CDR3 sharing between individuals was lower in HIV-infected patients than in healthy controls. Slight age and sex differences between study cohorts did not explain the diversity differences.

cDNA was made from approximately 0.55 ug RNA using alpha and beta constant primers. Alpha and beta chain libraries were made separately by chain-specific third strand synthesis with multiplexing indices. After a brief PCR adding P5, P7 and a second index, approximately 21 amplification cycles followed. MiXCR, applied by TCRdb to the 5' RACE reads, yields one record per CDR3 protein. This table has some 9,300 distinct CDR3 sequences, approximately 5% appearing once. Trimming removed 0 bases from V and 3 bases from J, with 7 bases in between. The CDR3 sequence is 14 residues long. Germline CDR1 reads SGHRS; CDR2 reads YFSETQ.

The origin of this receptor is an adult in good health. The gene calls are TRBV5-1 and TRBJ1-5; D gene uncertain. Sequencing input: blood. The CDR3: CASSLGTANQPQHF. Here the CDR3 DNA reads TGCGCCAGCAGCTTGGGTACGGCCAATCAGCCCCAGCATTTT.